This section outlines one T cell receptor (beta chain) sequence together with its context. The target antigen is unknown. This clone may be a read error of a much larger clone one base away. This CDR3 is 22 amino acids long. CDR1 and CDR2 (germline): MGHRA, YSYEKL. This sample stems from a study of breast tumors, draining lymph nodes, adjacent tissues. Study-wide findings and caveats: Data only fit, rather than demonstrated, lymph node origin of most tumor T cells.

From the multiplex PCR reads, TCRdb called clonotypes with MiXCR, one entry per CDR3 protein. This repertoire shows some 100,000 distinct CDR3 sequences, around 20% found once; its top ten account for less than 1.5%. Samples came from axillary lymph nodes draining the breast cancer. The receptor's source is a female donor with breast cancer. Some clones in this sample may be carry-over from other donors' samples. The sample was axillary lymph node tissue. The genes are TRBV4-1 and TRBJ2-5, with 14 nucleotides matching TRBD2. The CDR3 bases are TGCGCCAGCAGCCAAGACCCCCACGTCCAGGGACTAGCGGGAGCTTACCAAGAGACCCAGTCCTTC. Translating it yields CASSQDPHVQGLAGAYQETQSF.